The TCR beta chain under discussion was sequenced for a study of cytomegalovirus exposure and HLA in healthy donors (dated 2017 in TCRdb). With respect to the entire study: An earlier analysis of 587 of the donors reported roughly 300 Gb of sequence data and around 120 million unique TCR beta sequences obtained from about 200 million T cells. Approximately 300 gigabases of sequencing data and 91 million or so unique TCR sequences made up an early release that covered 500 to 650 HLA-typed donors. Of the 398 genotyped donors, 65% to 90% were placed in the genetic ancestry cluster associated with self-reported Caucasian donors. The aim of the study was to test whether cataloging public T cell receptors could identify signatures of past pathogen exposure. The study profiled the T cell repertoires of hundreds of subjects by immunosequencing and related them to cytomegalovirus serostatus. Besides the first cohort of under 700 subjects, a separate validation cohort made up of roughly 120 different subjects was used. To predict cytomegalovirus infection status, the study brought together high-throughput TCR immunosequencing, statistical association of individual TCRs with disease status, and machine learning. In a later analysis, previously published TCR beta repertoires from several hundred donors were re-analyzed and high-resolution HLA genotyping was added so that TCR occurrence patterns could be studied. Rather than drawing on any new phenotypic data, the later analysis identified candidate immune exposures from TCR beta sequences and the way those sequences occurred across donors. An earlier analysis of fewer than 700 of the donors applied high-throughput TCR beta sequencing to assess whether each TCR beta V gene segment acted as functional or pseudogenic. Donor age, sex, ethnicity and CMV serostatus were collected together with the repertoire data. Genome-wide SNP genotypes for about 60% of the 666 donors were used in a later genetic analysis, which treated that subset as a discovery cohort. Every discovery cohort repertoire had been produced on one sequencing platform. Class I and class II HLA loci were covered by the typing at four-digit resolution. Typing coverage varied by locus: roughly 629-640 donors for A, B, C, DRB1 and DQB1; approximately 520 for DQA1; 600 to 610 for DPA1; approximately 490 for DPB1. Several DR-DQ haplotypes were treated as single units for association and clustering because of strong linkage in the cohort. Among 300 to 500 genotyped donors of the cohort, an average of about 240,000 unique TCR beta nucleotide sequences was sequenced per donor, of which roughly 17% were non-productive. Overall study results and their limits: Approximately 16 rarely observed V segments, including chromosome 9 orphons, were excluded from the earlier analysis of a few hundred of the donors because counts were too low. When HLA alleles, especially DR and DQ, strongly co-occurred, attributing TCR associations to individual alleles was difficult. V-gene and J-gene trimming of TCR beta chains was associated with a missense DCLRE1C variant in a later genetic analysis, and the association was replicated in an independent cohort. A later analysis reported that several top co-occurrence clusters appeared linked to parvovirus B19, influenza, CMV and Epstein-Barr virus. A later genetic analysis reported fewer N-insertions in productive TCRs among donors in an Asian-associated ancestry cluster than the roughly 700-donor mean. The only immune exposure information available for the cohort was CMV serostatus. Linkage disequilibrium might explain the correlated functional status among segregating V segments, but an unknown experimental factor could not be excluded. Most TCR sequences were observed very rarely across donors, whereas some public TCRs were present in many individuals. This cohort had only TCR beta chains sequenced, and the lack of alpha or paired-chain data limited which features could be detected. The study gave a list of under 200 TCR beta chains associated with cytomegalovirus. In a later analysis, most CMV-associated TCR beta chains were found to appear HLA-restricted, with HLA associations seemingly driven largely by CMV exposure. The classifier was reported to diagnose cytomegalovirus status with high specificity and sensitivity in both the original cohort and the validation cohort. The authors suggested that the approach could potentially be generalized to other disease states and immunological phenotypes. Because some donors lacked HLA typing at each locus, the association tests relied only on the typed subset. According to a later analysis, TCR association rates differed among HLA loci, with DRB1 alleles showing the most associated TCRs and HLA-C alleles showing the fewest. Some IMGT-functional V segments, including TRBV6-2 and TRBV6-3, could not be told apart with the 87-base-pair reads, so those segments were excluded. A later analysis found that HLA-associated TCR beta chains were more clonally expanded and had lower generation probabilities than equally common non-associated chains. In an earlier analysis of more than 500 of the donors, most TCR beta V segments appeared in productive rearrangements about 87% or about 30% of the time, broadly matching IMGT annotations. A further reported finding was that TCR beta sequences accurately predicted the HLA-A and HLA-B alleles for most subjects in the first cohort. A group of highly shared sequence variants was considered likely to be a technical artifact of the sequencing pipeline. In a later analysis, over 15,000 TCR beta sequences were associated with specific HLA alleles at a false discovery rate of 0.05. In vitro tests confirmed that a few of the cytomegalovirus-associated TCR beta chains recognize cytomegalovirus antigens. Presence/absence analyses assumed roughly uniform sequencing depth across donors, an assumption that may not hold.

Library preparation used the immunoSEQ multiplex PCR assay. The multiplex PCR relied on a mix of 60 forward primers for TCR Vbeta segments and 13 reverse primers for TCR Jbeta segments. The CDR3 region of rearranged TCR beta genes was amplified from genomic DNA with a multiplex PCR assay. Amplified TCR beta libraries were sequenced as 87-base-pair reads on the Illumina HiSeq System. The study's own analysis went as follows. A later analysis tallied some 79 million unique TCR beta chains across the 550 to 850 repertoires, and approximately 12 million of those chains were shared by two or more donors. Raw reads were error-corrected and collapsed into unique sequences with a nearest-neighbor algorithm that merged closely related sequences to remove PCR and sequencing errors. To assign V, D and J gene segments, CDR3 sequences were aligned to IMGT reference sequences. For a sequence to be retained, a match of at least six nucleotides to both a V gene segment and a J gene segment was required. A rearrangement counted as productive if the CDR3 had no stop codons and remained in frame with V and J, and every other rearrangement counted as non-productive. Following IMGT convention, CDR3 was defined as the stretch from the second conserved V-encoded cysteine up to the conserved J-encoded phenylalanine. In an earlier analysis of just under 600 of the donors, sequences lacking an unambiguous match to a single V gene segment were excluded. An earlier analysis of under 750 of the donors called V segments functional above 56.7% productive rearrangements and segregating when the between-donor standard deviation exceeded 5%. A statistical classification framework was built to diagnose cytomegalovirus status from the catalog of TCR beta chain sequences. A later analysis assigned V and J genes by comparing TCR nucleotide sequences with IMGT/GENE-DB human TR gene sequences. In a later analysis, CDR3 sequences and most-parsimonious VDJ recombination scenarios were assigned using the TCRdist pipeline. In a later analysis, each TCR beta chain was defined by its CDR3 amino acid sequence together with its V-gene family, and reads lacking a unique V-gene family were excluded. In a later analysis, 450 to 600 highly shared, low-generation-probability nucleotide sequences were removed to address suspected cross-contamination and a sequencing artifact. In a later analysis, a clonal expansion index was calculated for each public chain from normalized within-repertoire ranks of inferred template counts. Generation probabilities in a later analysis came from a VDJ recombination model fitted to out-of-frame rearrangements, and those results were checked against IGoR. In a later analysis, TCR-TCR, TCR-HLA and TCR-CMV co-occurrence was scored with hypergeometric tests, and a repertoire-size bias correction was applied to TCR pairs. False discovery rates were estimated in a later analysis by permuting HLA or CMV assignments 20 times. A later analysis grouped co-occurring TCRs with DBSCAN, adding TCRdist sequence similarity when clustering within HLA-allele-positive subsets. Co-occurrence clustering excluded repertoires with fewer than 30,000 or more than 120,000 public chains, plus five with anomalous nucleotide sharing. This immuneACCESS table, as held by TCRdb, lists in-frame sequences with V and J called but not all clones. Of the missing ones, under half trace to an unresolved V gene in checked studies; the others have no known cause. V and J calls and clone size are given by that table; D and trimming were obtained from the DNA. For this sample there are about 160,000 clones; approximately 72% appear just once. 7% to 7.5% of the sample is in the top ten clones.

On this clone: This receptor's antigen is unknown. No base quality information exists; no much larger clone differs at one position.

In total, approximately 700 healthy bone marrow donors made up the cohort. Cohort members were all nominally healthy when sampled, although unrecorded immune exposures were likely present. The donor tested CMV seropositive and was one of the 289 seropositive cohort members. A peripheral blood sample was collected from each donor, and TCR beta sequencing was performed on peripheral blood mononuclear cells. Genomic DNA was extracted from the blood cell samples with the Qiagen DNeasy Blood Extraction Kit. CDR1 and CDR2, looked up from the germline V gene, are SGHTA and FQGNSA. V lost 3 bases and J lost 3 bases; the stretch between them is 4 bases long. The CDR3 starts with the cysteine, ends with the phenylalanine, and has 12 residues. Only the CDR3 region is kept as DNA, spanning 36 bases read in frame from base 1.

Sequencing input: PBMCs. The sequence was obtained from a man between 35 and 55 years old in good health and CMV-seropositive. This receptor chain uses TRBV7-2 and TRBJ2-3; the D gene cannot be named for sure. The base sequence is TGTGCCAGCAGCTTCAGTACAGATACGCAGTATTTT. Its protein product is CASSFSTDTQYF.